These T cell receptor beta chains were read from a single sample in a study of blood T cell repertoires in COVID-19. Some clones are missing from TCRdb's copy, which holds only in-frame ones; the method was immunoSEQ multiplex PCR. The table includes around 88,000 clones, 88% detected once. The sample consisted of peripheral blood. The origin of the receptors is an elderly woman with acute or convalescent COVID-19. CDR3s include the opening cysteine and the closing phenylalanine or tryptophan. D genes are given only for firm matches. Some rows mark clone size as missing; the rest say once, few, many or name a class of expanded clone.

CDR3 DNA: TGTGCCAGCAGCACAATTGGGACAGGGCAATCACCCCTCCACTTT
CDR3 protein: CASSTIGTGQSPLHF
V gene: TRBV11-3
CDR3 length: 15
J gene: TRBJ1-6
clone size: -
D gene: TRBD1

CDR3 DNA: TGTGCCAGCAGCGGGCGGACGGGAAGCTCTGGAAACACCATATATTTT
CDR3 protein: CASSGRTGSSGNTIYF
V gene: TRBV5-4
CDR3 length: 16
J gene: TRBJ1-3
clone size: -
D gene: -

CDR3 DNA: TGTGCCAGCAGTGACACACCGGGACAGGGGATTAACAATCAGCCCCAGCATTTT
CDR3 protein: CASSDTPGQGINNQPQHF
V gene: TRBV6-4
CDR3 length: 18
J gene: TRBJ1-5
clone size: -
D gene: TRBD1

CDR3 DNA: TGTGCCTGGAGTAGGGACAACTTGAACACTGAAGCTTTCTTT
CDR3 protein: CAWSRDNLNTEAFF
V gene: TRBV30
CDR3 length: 14
J gene: TRBJ1-1
clone size: -
D gene: -

CDR3 DNA: TGTGCCTGCGAACGATCCGACAGGTACGAGCAGTACTTC
CDR3 protein: CACERSDRYEQYF
V gene: TRBV30
CDR3 length: 13
J gene: TRBJ2-7
clone size: -
D gene: -

CDR3 DNA: TGCAGTGTCCTTTCTGGAAACACCATATATTTT
CDR3 protein: CSVLSGNTIYF
V gene: TRBV20-1
CDR3 length: 11
J gene: TRBJ1-3
clone size: -
D gene: -

CDR3 DNA: TGTGCCAGCAGCACTGGGACACCAGCGGGAAACACCATATATTTT
CDR3 protein: CASSTGTPAGNTIYF
V gene: TRBV9
CDR3 length: 15
J gene: TRBJ1-3
clone size: once
D gene: -

CDR3 DNA: TGTGCCAGCACCCCAAGGTCGGGGAGCAATCAGCCCCAGCATTTT
CDR3 protein: CASTPRSGSNQPQHF
V gene: TRBV7-2
CDR3 length: 15
J gene: TRBJ1-5
clone size: once
D gene: -

CDR3 DNA: TGTGCCAGCAGTTTCACTAGCGGGGGAAGTAGGGGAGATACGCAGTATTTT
CDR3 protein: CASSFTSGGSRGDTQYF
V gene: TRBV27
CDR3 length: 17
J gene: TRBJ2-3
clone size: -
D gene: TRBD2

CDR3 DNA: TGTGCCAGCAGTTACGTCAGCGGGAGGAACAACAATGAGCAGTTCTTC
CDR3 protein: CASSYVSGRNNNEQFF
V gene: TRBV6-5
CDR3 length: 16
J gene: TRBJ2-1
clone size: once
D gene: TRBD2

CDR3 DNA: TGTGCCAGCAGTTCCTCGGCGGGAGGGCAGAAAGAGACCCAGTACTTC
CDR3 protein: CASSSSAGGQKETQYF
V gene: TRBV28
CDR3 length: 16
J gene: TRBJ2-5
clone size: -
D gene: TRBD2

CDR3 DNA: TGTGCCAGCAGTTTAGGAGCGCGTAATAGCAATCAGCCCCAGCATTTT
CDR3 protein: CASSLGARNSNQPQHF
V gene: TRBV27
CDR3 length: 16
J gene: TRBJ1-5
clone size: -
D gene: -

CDR3 DNA: TGTGCCAGCAGTTCGGACAGGGTCACTGGGGAGCTGTTTTTT
CDR3 protein: CASSSDRVTGELFF
V gene: TRBV6-4
CDR3 length: 14
J gene: TRBJ2-2
clone size: -
D gene: TRBD1

CDR3 DNA: TGTGCCAGCAGTTTATGGGGGAGGGACTCCTACGAGCAGTACTTC
CDR3 protein: CASSLWGRDSYEQYF
V gene: TRBV27
CDR3 length: 15
J gene: TRBJ2-7
clone size: -
D gene: TRBD2

CDR3 DNA: TGCGCCAGCAGCCAAGACCCGATTGTAACTTTCTATGGCTACACCTTC
CDR3 protein: CASSQDPIVTFYGYTF
V gene: TRBV4-3
CDR3 length: 16
J gene: TRBJ1-2
clone size: -
D gene: -

CDR3 DNA: TGTGCCAGCAGTCCGGGACTAGCGGGATATGGGGCCAACGTCCTGACTTTC
CDR3 protein: CASSPGLAGYGANVLTF
V gene: TRBV27
CDR3 length: 17
J gene: TRBJ2-6
clone size: -
D gene: TRBD2

CDR3 DNA: TGTGCCAGCAGCCCCGACAGGGGTCGGCCGAACACCGGGGAGCTGTTTTTT
CDR3 protein: CASSPDRGRPNTGELFF
V gene: TRBV11-3
CDR3 length: 17
J gene: TRBJ2-2
clone size: few
D gene: TRBD1

CDR3 DNA: TGTGCCAGCAGTGTTCAGGCAAATCAGCCCCAGCATTTT
CDR3 protein: CASSVQANQPQHF
V gene: TRBV2
CDR3 length: 13
J gene: TRBJ1-5
clone size: once
D gene: -